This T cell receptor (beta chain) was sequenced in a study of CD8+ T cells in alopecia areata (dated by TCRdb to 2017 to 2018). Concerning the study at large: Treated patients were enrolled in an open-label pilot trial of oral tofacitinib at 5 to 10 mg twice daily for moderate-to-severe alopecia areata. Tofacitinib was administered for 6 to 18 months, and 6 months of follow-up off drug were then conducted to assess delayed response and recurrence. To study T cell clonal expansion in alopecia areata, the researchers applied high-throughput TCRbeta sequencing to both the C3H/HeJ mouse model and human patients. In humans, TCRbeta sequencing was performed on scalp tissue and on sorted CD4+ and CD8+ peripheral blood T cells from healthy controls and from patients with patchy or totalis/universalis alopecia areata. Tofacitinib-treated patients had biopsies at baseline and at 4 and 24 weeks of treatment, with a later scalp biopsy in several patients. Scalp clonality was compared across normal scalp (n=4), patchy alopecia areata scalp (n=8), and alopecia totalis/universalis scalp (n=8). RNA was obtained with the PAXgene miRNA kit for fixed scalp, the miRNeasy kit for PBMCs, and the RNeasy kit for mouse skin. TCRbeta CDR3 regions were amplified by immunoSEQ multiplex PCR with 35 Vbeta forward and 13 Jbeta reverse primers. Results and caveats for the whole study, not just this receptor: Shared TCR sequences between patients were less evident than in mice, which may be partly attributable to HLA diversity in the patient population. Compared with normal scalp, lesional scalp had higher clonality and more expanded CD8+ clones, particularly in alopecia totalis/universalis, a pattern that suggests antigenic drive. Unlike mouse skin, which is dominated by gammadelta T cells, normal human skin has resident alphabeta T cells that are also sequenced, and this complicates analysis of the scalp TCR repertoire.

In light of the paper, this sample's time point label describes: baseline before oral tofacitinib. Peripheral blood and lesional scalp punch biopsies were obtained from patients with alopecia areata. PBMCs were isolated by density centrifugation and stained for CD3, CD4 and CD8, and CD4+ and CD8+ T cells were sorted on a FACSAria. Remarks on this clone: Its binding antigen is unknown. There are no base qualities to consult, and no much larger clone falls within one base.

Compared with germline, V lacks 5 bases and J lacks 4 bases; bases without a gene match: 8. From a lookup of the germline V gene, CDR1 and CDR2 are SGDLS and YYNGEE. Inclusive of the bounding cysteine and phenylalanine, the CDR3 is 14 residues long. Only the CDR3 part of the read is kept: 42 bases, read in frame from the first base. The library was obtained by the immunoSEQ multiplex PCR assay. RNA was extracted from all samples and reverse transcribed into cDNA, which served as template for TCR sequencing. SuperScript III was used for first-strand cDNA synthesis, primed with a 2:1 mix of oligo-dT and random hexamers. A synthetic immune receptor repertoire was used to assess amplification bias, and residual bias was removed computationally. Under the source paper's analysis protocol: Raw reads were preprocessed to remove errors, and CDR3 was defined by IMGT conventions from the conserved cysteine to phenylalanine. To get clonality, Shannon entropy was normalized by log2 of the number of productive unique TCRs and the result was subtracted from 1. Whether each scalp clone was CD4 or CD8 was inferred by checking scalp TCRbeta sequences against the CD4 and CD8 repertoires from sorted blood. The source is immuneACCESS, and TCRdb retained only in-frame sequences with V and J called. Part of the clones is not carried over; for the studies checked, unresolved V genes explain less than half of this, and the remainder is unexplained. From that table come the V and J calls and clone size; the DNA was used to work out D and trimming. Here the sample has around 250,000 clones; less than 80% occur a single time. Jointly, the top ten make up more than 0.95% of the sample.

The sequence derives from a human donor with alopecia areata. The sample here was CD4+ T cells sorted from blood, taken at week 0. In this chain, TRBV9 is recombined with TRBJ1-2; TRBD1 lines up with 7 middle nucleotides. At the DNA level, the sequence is TGTGCCAGCAGGGGAGACAGGGCACCCTATGGCTACACCTTC. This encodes CASRGDRAPYGYTF.